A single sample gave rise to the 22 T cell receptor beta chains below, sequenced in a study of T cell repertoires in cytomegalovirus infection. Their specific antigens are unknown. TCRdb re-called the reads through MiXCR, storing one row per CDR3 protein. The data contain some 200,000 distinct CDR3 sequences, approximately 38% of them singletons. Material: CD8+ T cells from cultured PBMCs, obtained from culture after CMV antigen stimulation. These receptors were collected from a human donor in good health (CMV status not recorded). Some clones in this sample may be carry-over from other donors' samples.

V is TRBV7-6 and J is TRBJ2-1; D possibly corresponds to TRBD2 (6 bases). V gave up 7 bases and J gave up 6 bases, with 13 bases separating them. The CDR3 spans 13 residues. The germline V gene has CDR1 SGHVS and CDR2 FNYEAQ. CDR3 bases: TGTGCCAGCATCTTGGCGGGGACCAATGAGCAGTTCTTC. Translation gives CASILAGTNEQFF. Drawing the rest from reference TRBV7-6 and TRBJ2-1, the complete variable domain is GAGVSQSPRYKVTKRGQDVALRCDPISGHVSLYWYRQALGQGPEFLTYFNYEAQQDKSGLPNDRFSAERPEGSISTLTIQRTEQRDSAMYRCASILAGTNEQFFGPGTRLTVL.

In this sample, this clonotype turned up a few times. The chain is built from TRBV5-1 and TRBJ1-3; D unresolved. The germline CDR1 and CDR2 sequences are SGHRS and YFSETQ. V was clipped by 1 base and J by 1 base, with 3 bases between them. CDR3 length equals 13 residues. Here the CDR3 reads CASSLPSGNTIYF. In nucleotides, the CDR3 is TGCGCCAGCAGCTTGCCATCTGGAAACACCATATATTTT. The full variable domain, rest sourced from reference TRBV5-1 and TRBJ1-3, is KAGVTQTPRYLIKTRGQQVTLSCSPISGHRSVSWYQQTPGQGLQFLFEYFSETQRNKGNFPGRFSGRQFSNSRSEMNVSTLELGDSALYLCASSLPSGNTIYFGEGSWLTVV.

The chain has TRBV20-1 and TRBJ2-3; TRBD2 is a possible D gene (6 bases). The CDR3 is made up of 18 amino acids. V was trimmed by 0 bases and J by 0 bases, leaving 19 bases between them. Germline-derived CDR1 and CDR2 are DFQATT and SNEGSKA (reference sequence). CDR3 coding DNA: TGCAGTGCTAGAGATCCCAGCGGGCGCAAATCTAGCACAGATACGCAGTATTTT. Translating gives CSARDPSGRKSSTDTQYF.

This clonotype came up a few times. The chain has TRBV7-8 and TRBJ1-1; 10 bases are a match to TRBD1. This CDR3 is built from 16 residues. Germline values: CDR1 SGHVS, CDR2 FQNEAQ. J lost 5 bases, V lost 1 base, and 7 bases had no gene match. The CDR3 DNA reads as TGTGCCAGCAGCTTAGGACAGGGGGCAATTGGAACTGAAGCTTTCTTT. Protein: CASSLGQGAIGTEAFF. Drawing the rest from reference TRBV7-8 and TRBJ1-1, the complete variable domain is GAGVSQSPRYKVAKRGQDVALRCDPISGHVSLFWYQQALGQGPEFLTYFQNEAQLDKSGLPSDRFFAERPEGSVSTLKIQRTQQEDSAVYLCASSLGQGAIGTEAFFGQGTRLTVV.

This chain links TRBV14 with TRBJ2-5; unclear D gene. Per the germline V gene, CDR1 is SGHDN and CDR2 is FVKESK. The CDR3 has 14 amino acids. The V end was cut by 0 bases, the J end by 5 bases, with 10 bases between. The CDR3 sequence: CASSQEVLWETQYF. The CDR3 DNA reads TGTGCCAGCAGCCAAGAGGTGCTCTGGGAGACCCAGTACTTC.

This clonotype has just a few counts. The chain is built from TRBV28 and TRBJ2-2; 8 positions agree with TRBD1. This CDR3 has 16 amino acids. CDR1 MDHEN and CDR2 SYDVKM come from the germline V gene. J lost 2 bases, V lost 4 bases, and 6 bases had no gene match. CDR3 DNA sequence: TGTGCCAGCAGTTCCTGGACAGGGCCAAACACCGGGGAGCTGTTTTTT. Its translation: CASSSWTGPNTGELFF.

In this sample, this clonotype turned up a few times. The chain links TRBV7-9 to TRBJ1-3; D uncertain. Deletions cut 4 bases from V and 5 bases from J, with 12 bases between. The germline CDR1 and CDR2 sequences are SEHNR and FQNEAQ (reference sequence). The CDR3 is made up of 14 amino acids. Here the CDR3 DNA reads TGTGCCAGCAGCTACATCAGCACGAGAAACACCATATATTTT. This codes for CASSYISTRNTIYF.

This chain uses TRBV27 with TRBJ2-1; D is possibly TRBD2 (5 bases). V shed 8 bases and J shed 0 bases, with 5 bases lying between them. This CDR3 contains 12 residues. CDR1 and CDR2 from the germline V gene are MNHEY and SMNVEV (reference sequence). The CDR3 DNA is TGTGCCAGCGGGAGCTCCTACAATGAGCAGTTCTTC. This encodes CASGSSYNEQFF.

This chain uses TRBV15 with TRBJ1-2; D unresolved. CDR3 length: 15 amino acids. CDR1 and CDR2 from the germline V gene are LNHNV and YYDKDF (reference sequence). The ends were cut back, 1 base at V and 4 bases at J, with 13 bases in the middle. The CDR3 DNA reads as TGTGCCACCAGCAGAGGTGAGACACTTGGCTATGGCTACACCTTC. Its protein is CATSRGETLGYGYTF.

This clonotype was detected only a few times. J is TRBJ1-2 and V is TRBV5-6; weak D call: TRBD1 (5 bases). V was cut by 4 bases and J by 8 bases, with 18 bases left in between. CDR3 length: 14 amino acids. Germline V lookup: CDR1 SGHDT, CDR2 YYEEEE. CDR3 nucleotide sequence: TGTGCCAGCAGCGCGTGGGACCGGAACAGAGGCTACACCTTC. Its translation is CASSAWDRNRGYTF.

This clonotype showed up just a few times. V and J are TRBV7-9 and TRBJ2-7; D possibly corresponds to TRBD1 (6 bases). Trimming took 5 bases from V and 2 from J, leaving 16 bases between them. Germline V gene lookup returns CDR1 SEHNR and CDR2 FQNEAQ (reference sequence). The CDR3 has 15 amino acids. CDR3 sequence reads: CASSPPAGDPYEQYF. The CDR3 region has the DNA TGTGCCAGCAGCCCCCCGGCAGGGGATCCCTACGAGCAGTACTTC.

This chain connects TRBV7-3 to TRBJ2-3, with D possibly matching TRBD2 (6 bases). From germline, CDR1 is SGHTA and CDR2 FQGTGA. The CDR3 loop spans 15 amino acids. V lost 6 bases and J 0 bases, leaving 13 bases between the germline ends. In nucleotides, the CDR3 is TGTGCCAGCAGTTTAGGGCTAGCGAGCACAGATACGCAGTATTTT. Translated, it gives CASSLGLASTDTQYF. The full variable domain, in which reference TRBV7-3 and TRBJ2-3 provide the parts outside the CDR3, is GAGVSQTPSNKVTEKGKYVELRCDPISGHTALYWYRQSLGQGPEFLIYFQGTGAADDSGLPNDRFFAVRPEGSVSTLKIQRTERGDSAVYLCASSLGLASTDTQYFGPGTRLTVL.

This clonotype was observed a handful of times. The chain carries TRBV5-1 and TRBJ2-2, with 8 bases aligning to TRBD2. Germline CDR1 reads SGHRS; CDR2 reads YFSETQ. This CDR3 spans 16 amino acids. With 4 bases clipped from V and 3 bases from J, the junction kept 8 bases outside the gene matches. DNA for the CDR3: TGCGCCAGCAGCCCTCCGGGACTAGAGTACACCGGGGAGCTGTTTTTT. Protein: CASSPPGLEYTGELFF.

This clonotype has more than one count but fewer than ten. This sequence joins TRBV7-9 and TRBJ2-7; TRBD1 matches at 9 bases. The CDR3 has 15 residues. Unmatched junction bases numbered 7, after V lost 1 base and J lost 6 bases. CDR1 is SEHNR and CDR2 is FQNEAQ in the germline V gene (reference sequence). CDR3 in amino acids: CASSLDSGTGREQYF. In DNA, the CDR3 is TGTGCCAGCAGCTTAGATTCGGGGACAGGGCGCGAGCAGTACTTC.

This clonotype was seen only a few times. In DNA form, the CDR3 reads TGTGCCAGTAGTTCGGGACAGGGGGCCGCGTACGAGCAGTACTTC. This codes for CASSSGQGAAYEQYF. This chain uses TRBV19 with TRBJ2-7, with 12 bases that match TRBD1. The germline CDR1 and CDR2 sequences are LNHDA and SQIVND (reference sequence). Losses at the gene ends were 5 bases for V and 4 bases for J; bases not matched to a gene: 6. The CDR3 totals 15 residues. Combining the CDR3 with reference TRBV19 and TRBJ2-7 gives the whole variable domain DGGITQSPKYLFRKEGQNVTLSCEQNLNHDAMYWYRQDPGQGLRLIYYSQIVNDFQKGDIAEGYSVSREKKESFPLTVTSAQKNPTAFYLCASSSGQGAAYEQYFGPGTRLTVT.

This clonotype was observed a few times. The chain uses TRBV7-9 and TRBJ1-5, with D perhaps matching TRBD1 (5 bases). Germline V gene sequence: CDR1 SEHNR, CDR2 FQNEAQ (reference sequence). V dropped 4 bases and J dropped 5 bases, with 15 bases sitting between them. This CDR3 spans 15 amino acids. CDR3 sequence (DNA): TGTGCCAGCAGCTCCACCAGGACAAATTATCAGCCCCAGCATTTT. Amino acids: CASSSTRTNYQPQHF.

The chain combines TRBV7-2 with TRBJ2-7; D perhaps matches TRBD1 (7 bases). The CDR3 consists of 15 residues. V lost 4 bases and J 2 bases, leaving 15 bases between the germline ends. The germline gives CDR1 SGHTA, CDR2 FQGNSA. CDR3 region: CASSSGGRGTYEQYF. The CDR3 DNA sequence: TGTGCCAGCAGCTCAGGGGGTCGGGGGACCTACGAGCAGTACTTC. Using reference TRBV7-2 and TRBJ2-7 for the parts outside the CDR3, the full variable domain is GAGVSQSPSNKVTEKGKDVELRCDPISGHTALYWYRQSLGQGLEFLIYFQGNSAPDKSGLPSDRFSAERTGGSVSTLTIQRTQQEDSAVYLCASSSGGRGTYEQYFGPGTRLTVT.

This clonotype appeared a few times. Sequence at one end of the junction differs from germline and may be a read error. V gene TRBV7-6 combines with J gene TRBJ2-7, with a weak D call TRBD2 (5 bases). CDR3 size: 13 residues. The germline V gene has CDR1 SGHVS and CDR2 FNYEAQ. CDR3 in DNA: TGTGCCAGCAGCGTAGCGAGGGACTACGAGCAGTACTTC. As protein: CASSVARDYEQYF.

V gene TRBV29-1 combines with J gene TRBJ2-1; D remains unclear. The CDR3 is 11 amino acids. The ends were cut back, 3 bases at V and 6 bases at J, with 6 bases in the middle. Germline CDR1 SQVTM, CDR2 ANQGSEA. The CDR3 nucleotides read TGCAGCGTTGAGGCACCCAATGAGCAGTTCTTC. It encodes CSVEAPNEQFF.

This CDR3 reads CASSEYGESNTDTQYF. The CDR3 DNA is TGTGCCAGCAGTGAATATGGCGAATCAAACACAGATACGCAGTATTTT. The chain combines TRBV6-1 with TRBJ2-3; no reliable D call. The length of the CDR3 is 16 residues. Germline CDR1 and CDR2: MNHNS and SASEGT. V was shortened by 2 bases and J by 2 bases, with 14 bases between the two germline ends.

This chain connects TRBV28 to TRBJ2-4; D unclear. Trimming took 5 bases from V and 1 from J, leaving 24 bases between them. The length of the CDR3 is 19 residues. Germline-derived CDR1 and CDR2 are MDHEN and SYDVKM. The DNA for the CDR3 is TGTGCCAGCAGTCCCGATCGATGGGGAACACCGGTGGCCAAAAACATTCAGTACTTC. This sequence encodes CASSPDRWGTPVAKNIQYF.

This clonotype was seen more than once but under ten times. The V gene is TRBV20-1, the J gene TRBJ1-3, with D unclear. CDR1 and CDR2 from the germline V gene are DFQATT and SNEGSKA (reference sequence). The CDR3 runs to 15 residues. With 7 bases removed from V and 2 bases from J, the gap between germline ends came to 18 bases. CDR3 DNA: TGCAGTGGCACCGAGACGAACCAGGCTGGAAACACCATATATTTT. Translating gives CSGTETNQAGNTIYF.